The T cell receptor beta chain described here comes from a study of cytomegalovirus exposure and HLA in healthy donors. It was with 60 Vbeta and 13 Jbeta primers that the PCR ran. Assay: immunoSEQ multiplex PCR; the TCRdb copy retains only in-frame clones and omits some. The data hold just over 200,000 clones, with around 86% observed a single time. The trim removed 5 bases at V and 2 bases at J, leaving 5 bases unmatched. The CDR3 is made up of 14 amino acids. Per the germline V gene, CDR1 is LGHNA and CDR2 is YNFKEQ. The V gene is TRBV4-2, the J gene TRBJ2-7, with 8 nucleotides matching TRBD2. Sequencing used PBMCs. The source of this sequence is a woman between 40 and 50 years old in good health and CMV-seronegative. This chain's CDR3 is CASSAMGLAYEQYF. CDR3 nucleotide sequence: TGTGCCAGCAGCGCAATGGGACTAGCCTACGAGCAGTACTTC.